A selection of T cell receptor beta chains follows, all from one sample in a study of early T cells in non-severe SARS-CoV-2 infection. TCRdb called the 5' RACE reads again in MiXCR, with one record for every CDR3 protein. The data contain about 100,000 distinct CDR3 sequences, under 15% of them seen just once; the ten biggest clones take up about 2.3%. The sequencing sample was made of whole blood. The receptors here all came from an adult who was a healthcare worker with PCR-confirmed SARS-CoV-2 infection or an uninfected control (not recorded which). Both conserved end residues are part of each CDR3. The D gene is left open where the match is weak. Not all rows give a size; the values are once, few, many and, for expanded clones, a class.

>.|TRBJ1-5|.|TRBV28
TGTGCCAGCAGTTTATCAGAGCCACAGCCCCAGCATTTT
CASSLSEPQPQHF
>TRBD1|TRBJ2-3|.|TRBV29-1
TGCAGCGTTAGAGCCACAGGGGGAGATACGCAGTATTTT
CSVRATGGDTQYF
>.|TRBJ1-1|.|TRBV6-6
TGTGCCAGCAGTTACTCGGGGCAGGCCGAAGCTTTCTTT
CASSYSGQAEAFF
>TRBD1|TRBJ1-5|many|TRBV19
TGTGCCAGTAGTGACGGGACAGGGACTAGGGATCAGCCCCAGCATTTT
CASSDGTGTRDQPQHF
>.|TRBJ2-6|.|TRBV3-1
TGTGCCAGCAGCCAAGCAGCATCTGGGGCCAACGTCCTGACTTTC
CASSQAASGANVLTF
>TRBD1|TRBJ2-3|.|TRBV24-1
TGTGCCACCAGTGGGGACAGGGGTACAGATACGCAGTATTTT
CATSGDRGTDTQYF
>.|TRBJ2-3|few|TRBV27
TGTGCCAGCACCCCCGGACTGCCTTCCACAGATACGCAGTATTTT
CASTPGLPSTDTQYF
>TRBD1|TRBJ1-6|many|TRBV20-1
TGCAGTGCGGTAGACAGGGATGATTCACCCCTCCACTTT
CSAVDRDDSPLHF
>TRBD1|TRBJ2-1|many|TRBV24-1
TGTGCCACCAGTGATTTGTCCAGGGGGTTTCCGGGTGAGCAGTTCTTC
CATSDLSRGFPGEQFF
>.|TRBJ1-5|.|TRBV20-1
TGCAGTGCTAGACACCAGGGGATGAATGAGCCCCACCATTTT
CSARHQGMNEPHHF
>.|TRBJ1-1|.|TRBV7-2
TGTGCCAGCAGCCCTATAAGACAGAACTTGAACACTGAAGCTTTCTTT
CASSPIRQNLNTEAFF
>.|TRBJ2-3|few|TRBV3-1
TGTGCCAGCAGCCAATTATTGCCAGGGAGGCTAGGAGATACGCAGTATTTT
CASSQLLPGRLGDTQYF
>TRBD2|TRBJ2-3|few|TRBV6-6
TGTGCCAGCAGGGAGACGGGGGGGAGCACAGATACGCAGTATTTT
CASRETGGSTDTQYF
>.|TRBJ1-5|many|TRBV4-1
TGCGCCAGCAGCTGGGGGACGGGGCAGCCCCAGCATTTT
CASSWGTGQPQHF
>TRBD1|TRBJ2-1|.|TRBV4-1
TGCGCCAGCAGCCAACCGACAGGGCACTCCTACAATGAGCAGTTCTTC
CASSQPTGHSYNEQFF
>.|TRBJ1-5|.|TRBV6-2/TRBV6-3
TGTGCCAGCAGTTACGGAAGAGATAGCAATCAGCCCCAGCATTTT
CASSYGRDSNQPQHF
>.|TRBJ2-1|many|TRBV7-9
TGTGCCAGCAGCTCGCCGCGGGGAAGCGATGAGCAGTTCTTC
CASSSPRGSDEQFF
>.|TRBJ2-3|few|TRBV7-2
TGTGCCAGCAGCCCCCGGGGGGATACGCAGTATTTT
CASSPRGDTQYF
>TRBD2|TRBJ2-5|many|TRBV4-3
TGCGCCAGCACCCCTTCACTAGCGGGGGCGGGCCAAGAGACCCAGTACTTC
CASTPSLAGAGQETQYF
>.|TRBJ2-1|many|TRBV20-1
TGCAGTGGGTGGGGGGAGCACAATGAGCAGTTCTTC
CSGWGEHNEQFF
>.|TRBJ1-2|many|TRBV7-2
TGTGCCAGCAGCTCTTGGACAGCGGACTATGGCTACACCTTC
CASSSWTADYGYTF
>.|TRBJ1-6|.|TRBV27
TGTGCCAGCACGGGGCCCGGCTTCCTTAATTCACCCCTCCACTTT
CASTGPGFLNSPLHF
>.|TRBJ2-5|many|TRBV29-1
TGCAGCGTCCTCCCCCGGCTGAAACAAGAGACCCAGTACTTC
CSVLPRLKQETQYF
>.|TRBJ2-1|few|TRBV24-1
TGTGCCACCAGTGATTCCCAACTTATTAATGAGCAGTTCTTC
CATSDSQLINEQFF
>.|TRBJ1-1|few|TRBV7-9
TGTGCCAGCAGCTTTAACAGGGATAACACTGAAGCTTTCTTT
CASSFNRDNTEAFF
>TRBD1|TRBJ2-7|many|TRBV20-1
TGCAGTGCCCCCGGCGCGCAGGGGGCAAGAAGTCTCTACGAGCAGTACTTC
CSAPGAQGARSLYEQYF
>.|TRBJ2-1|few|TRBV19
TGTGCCAGTAGTGCCAAGGTTGCCCTTTACAATGAGCAGTTCTTC
CASSAKVALYNEQFF
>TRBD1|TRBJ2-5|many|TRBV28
TGTGCCAGCAGCCCCAGACAGGGGGCGTTAGAGACCCAGTACTTC
CASSPRQGALETQYF
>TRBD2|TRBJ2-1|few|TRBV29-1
TGCAGCGTCAGCACTAGCGGGGGGGCCGATTTCTTC
CSVSTSGGADFF
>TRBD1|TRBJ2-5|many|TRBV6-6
TGTGCCAGCAGGCCAGGACAGGGGACCTCCCAAGAGACCCAGTACTTC
CASRPGQGTSQETQYF
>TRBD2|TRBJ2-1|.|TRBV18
TGTGCCAGCTCCCCGGGACTAGCGGGTACCAATGAGCAGTTCTTC
CASSPGLAGTNEQFF
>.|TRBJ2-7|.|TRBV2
TGTGCCAGCACCGAATTCAGAGGGGGCTACGAGCAGTACTTC
CASTEFRGGYEQYF
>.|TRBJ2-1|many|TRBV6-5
TGTGCCAGCAGTTCCGTTTCCTACAATGAGCAGTTCTTC
CASSSVSYNEQFF
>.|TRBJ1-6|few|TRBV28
TGTGCCAGCAGTATACCCGGGCTTTATTCACCCCTCCACTTT
CASSIPGLYSPLHF
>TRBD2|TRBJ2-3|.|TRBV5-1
TGCGCCAGCAGCTTCCGCGGGGGGGCCCGTCGCACAGATACGCAGTATTTT
CASSFRGGARRTDTQYF
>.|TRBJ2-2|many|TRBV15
TGTGCCACCAGGCGCGGGACGGCGAACACCGGGGAGCTGTTTTTT
CATRRGTANTGELFF
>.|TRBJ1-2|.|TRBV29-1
TGCAGCGTTGATCCGGCTAACTATGGCTACACCTTC
CSVDPANYGYTF
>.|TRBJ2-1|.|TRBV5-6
TGTGCCAGCAGCTTGCCCGGGGCGGGCTCCTACAATGAGCAGTTCTTC
CASSLPGAGSYNEQFF
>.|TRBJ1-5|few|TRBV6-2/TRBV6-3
TGTGCCAGCAGCGACGGCTTTAGCAATCAGCCCCAGCATTTT
CASSDGFSNQPQHF
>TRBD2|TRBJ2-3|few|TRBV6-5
TGTGCCAGCAGTCCGGGGACTAGCGGGTTAGATACGCAGTATTTT
CASSPGTSGLDTQYF
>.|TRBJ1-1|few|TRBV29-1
TGCAGCGTTGAAGAGAGTCCTGAAGCTTTCTTT
CSVEESPEAFF
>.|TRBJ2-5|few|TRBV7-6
TGTGCCAGCAGCTTAGCGGGGGGACGGGTGGAGACCCAGTACTTC
CASSLAGGRVETQYF
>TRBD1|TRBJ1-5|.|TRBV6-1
TGTGCCAGCAGTGAATCTAACAGGGGGTATAGCAATCAGCCCCAGCATTTT
CASSESNRGYSNQPQHF
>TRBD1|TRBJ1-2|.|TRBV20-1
TGCAGTGCTAGAGATGGGCGCAGGGGGCGAGGAGGCTACACCTTC
CSARDGRRGRGGYTF
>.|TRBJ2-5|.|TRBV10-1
TGCGCCAGCAGTGAGTCGGCTAGTAAGGAGACCCAGTACTTC
CASSESASKETQYF
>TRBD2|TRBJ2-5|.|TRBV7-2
TGTGCCAGCAGCACGGGACTAGCGGAGACCCAGTACTTC
CASSTGLAETQYF
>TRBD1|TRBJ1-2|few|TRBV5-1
TGCGCCAGCCCGAGGACAGGGGCCAAGGTGTGTGGCTACACCTTC
CASPRTGAKVCGYTF
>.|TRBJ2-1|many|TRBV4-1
TGCGCCACCCAGGAACAGGGCGGGGGCCGATTCTTC
CATQEQGGGRFF
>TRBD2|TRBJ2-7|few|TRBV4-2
TGTGCCAGCAGCCGAACACTAGCGGACACCTACGAGCAGTACTTC
CASSRTLADTYEQYF
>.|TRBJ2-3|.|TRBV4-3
TGCGCCAGCAGCCAAGATCAAGGGCGGGGAGCAGATACGCAGTATTTT
CASSQDQGRGADTQYF
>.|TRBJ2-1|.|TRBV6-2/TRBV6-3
TGTGCCAGCGGGGATCCCGCGGGGCTTAGCTCCTACAATGAGCAGTTCTTC
CASGDPAGLSSYNEQFF
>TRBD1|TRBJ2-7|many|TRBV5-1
TGCGCCAGCAGCTTGACAGGGGCGGAAGTCTACGAGCAGTACTTC
CASSLTGAEVYEQYF
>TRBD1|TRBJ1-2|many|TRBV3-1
TGTGCCAGCAGCCAAGGTTTGGCCGGGACAGCCTATGGCTACACCTTC
CASSQGLAGTAYGYTF